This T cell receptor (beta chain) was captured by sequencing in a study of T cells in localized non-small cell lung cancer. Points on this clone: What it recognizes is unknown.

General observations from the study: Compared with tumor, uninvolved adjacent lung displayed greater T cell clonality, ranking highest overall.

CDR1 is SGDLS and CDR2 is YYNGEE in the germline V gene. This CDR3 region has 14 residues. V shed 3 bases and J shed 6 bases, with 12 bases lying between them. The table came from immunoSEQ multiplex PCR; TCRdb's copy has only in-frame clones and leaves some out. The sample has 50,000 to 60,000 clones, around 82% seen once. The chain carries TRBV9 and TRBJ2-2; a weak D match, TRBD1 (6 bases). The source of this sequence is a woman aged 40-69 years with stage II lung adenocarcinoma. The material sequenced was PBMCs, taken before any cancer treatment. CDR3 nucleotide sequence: TGTGCCAGCAGCGCACAGGGTTCCCCCGGGGAGCTGTTTTTT. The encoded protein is CASSAQGSPGELFF.